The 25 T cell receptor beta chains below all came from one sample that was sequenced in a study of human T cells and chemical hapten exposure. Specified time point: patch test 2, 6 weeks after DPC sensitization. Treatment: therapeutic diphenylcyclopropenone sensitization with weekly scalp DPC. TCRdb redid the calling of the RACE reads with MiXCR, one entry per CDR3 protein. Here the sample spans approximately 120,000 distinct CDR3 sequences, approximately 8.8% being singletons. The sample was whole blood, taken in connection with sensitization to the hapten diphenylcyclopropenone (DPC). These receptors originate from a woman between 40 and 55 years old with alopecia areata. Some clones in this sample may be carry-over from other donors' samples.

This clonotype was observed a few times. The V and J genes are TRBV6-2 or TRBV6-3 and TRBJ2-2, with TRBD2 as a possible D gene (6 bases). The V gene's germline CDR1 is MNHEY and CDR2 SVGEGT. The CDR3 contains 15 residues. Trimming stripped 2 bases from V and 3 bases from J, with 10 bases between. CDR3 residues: CASSYPLAHTGELFF. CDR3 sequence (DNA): TGTGCCAGCAGTTACCCCCTAGCGCACACCGGGGAGCTGTTTTTT.

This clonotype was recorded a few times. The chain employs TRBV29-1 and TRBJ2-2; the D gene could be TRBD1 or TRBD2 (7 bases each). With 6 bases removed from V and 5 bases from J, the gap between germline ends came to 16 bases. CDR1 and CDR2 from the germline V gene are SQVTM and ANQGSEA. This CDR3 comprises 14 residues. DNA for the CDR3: TGCAGCGTCGAGCGGGACAGAGGAACCGGGGAGCTGTTTTTT. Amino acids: CSVERDRGTGELFF.

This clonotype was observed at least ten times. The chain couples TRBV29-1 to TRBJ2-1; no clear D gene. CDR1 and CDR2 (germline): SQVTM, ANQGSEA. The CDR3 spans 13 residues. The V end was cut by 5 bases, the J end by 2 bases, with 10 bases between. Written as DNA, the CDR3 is TGCAGCGTTCCCGTCCTGACCTACAATGAGCAGTTCTTC. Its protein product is CSVPVLTYNEQFF.

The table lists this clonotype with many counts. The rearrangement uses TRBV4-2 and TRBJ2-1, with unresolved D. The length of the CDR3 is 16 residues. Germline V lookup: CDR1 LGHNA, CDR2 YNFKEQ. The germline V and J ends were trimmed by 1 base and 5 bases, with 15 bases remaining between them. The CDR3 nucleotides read TGTGCCAGCAGCCAAGTAGGTATAGCTAGTGACAATGAGCAGTTCTTC. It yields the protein CASSQVGIASDNEQFF.

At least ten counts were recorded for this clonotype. The CDR3, as DNA: TGTGCCAGCAGCCAAGGAGGGTCCTATGGCTACACCTTC. Translation: CASSQGGSYGYTF. J is TRBJ1-2 and V is TRBV3-1; no clear D. V dropped 1 base and J dropped 4 bases, with 7 bases sitting between them. Germline CDR1 and CDR2: LGHDT and YNNKEL (reference sequence). The CDR3 length is 13 residues.

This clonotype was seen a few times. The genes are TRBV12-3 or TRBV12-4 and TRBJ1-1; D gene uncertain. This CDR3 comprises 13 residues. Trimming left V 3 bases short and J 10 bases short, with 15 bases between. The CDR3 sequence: CASSFTGEYRAFF. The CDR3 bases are TGTGCCAGCAGTTTCACCGGGGAATATAGAGCTTTCTTT.

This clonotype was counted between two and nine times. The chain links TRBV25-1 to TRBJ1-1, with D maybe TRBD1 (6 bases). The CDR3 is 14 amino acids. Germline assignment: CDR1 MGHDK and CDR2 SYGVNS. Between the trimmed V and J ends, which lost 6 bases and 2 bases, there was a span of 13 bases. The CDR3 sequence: CASRLGGSNTEAFF. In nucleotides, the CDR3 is TGTGCCAGCAGACTAGGGGGGAGTAACACTGAAGCTTTCTTT.

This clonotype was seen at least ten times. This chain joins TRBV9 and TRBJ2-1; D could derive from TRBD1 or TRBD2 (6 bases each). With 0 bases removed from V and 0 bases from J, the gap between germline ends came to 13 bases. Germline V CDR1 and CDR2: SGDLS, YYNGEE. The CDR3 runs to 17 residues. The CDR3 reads CASSVGMGGSSYNEQFF. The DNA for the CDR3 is TGTGCCAGCAGCGTAGGGATGGGGGGCAGCTCCTACAATGAGCAGTTCTTC.

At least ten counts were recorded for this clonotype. The CDR3 is CSASSPGQGTFYEQYF. The CDR3 region has the DNA TGCAGTGCTTCCTCCCCGGGACAGGGCACTTTTTACGAGCAGTACTTC. The V gene is TRBV20-1, the J gene TRBJ2-7, with 9 positions matching TRBD1. V trimming: 5 bases; J trimming: 4 bases; junction bases outside the gene matches: 15. CDR1 is DFQATT and CDR2 is SNEGSKA in the germline V gene (reference sequence). The CDR3 loop spans 16 amino acids.

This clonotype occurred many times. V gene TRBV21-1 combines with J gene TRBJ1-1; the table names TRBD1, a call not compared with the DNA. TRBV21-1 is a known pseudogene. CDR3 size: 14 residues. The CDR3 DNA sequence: TGTGCCAGCAGACTCACCAGGGAGAATACTGAAGCTTTCTTT. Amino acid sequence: CASRLTRENTEAFF.

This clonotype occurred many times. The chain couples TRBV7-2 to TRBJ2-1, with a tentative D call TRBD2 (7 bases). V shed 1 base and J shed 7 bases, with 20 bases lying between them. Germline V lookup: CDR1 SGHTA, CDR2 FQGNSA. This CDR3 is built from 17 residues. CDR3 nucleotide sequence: TGTGCCAGCAGCTTAGAAGTCGGCGGGGGCCAGAGGAATGAGCAGTTCTTC. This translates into CASSLEVGGGQRNEQFF.

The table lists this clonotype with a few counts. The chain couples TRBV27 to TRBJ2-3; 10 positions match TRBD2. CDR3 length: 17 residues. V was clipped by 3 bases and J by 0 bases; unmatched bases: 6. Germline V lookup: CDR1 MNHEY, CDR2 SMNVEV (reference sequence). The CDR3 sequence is CASSFLAGVMSTDTQYF. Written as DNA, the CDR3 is TGTGCCAGCAGTTTCCTAGCGGGGGTGATGAGCACAGATACGCAGTATTTT.

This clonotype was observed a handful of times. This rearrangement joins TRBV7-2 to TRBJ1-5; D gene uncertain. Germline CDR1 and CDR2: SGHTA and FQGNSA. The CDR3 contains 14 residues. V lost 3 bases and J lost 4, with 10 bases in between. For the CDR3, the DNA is TGTGCCAGCAGCTTCCCCCCCCCGAATCAGCCCCAGCATTTT. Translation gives CASSFPPPNQPQHF.

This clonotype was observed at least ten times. Written as DNA, the CDR3 is TGTGCTAGTAGGGTAGGCTTGAACACTGAAGCTTTCTTT. Its protein is CASRVGLNTEAFF. J is TRBJ1-1 and V is TRBV12-5; no clear D gene. CDR3 length: 13 amino acids. The V gene's germline CDR1 is LGHNT and CDR2 FRNRAP. V lost 8 bases and J lost 0, with 10 bases in between.

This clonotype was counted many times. In DNA form, the CDR3 reads TGCGCCAGCAGCCTTGACTACAATGAGCAGTTCTTC. This gives the protein CASSLDYNEQFF. The V gene is TRBV4-3, the J gene TRBJ2-1; no reliable D call. The germline CDR1 and CDR2 sequences are LGHNA and YSLEER. CDR3 length: 12 amino acids. V was trimmed by 4 bases and J by 3 bases, leaving 4 bases between them.

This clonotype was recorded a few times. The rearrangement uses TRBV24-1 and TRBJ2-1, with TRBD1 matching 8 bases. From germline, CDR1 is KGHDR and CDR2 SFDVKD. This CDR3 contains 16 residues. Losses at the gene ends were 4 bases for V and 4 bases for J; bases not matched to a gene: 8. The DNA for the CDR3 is TGTGCCACCAGTGACCCTGGACAGGGTCTTTACAATGAGCAGTTCTTC. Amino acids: CATSDPGQGLYNEQFF.

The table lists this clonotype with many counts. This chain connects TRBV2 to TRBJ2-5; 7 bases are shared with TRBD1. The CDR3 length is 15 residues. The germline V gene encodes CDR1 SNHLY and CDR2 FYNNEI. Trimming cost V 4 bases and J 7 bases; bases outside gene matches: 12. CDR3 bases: TGTGCCAGCAGTGCACCCTTCACAGGGGCCGTGACCCAGTACTTC. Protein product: CASSAPFTGAVTQYF. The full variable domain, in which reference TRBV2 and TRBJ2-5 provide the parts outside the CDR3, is EPEVTQTPSHQVTQMGQEVILRCVPISNHLYFYWYRQILGQKVEFLVSFYNNEISEKSEIFDDQFSVERPDGSNFTLKIRSTKLEDSAMYFCASSAPFTGAVTQYFGPGTRLLVL.

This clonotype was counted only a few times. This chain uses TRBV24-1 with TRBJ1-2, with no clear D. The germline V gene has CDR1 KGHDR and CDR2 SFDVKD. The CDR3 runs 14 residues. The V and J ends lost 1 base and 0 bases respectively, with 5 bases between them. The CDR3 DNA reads TGTGCCACCAGTGATTTTACAGCTAACTATGGCTACACCTTC. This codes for CATSDFTANYGYTF.

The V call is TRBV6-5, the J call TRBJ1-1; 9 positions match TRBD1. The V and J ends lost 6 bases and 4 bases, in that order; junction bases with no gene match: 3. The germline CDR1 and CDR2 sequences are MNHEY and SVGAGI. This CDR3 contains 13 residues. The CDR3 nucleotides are TGTGCCAGCAGCCGGGACAGGGTCACTGAAGCTTTCTTT. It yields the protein CASSRDRVTEAFF.

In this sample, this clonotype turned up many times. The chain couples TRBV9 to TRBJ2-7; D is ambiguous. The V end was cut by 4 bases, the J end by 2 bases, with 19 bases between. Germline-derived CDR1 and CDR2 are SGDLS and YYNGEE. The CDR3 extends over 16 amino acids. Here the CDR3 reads CASSPRPESTPYEQYF. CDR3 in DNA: TGTGCCAGCAGCCCCCGACCCGAGTCGACCCCCTACGAGCAGTACTTC.

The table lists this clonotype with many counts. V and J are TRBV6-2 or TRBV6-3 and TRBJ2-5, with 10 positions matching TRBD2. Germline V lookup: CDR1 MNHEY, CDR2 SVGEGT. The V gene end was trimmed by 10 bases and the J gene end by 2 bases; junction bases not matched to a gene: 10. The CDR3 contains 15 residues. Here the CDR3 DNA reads TGTGCCACCAAAACTAGCGGGGCGAATCAAGAGACCCAGTACTTC. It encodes CATKTSGANQETQYF.

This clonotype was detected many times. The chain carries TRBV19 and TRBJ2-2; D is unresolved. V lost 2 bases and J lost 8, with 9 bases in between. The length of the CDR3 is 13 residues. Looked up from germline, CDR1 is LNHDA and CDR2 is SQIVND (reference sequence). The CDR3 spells CASSINQEGELFF. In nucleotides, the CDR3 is TGTGCCAGTAGTATAAATCAGGAGGGGGAGCTGTTTTTT. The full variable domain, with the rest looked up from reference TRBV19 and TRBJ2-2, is DGGITQSPKYLFRKEGQNVTLSCEQNLNHDAMYWYRQDPGQGLRLIYYSQIVNDFQKGDIAEGYSVSREKKESFPLTVTSAQKNPTAFYLCASSINQEGELFFGEGSRLTVL.

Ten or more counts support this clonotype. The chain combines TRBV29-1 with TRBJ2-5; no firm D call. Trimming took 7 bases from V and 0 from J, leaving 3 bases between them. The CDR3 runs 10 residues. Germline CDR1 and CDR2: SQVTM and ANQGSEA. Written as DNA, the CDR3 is TGCAGCGGGTACCAAGAGACCCAGTACTTC. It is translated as CSGYQETQYF.

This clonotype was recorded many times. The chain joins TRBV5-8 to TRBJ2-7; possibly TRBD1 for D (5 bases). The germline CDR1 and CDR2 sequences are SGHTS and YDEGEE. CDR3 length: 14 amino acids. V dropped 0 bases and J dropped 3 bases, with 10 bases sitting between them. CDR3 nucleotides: TGTGCCAGCAGCTTGGGCGGACAAGGCTACGAGCAGTACTTC. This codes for CASSLGGQGYEQYF.

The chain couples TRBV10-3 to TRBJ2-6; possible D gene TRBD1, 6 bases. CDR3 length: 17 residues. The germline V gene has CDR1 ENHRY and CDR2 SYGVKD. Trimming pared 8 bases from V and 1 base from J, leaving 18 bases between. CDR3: CAIRKTGLLSGANVLTF. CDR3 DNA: TGTGCCATCCGAAAGACAGGTTTACTATCTGGGGCCAACGTCCTGACTTTC.